This T cell receptor beta chain was documented in a study of patients and donors after allogeneic stem cell transplantation. TCRdb reanalysed the RT-PCR reads using MiXCR and keeps one entry per CDR3 protein. The sample lists 920,000 or so distinct CDR3 sequences, approximately 19% seen once, with 5% to 7.5% in the top ten. Germline values: CDR1 DFQATT, CDR2 SNEGSKA (reference sequence). V was shortened by 5 bases and J by 6 bases, with 20 bases between the two germline ends. CDR3 length equals 15 residues. The V and J genes are TRBV20-1 and TRBJ1-5; D may be TRBD1 (6 bases). Sequencing input: blood, either unsorted or a sorted T cell fraction (not recorded which). This sequence was found in a human donor who was either an allogeneic HSCT recipient or a stem cell or donor lymphocyte infusion donor (not recorded which). It is not recorded whose cells these are; they may come from a transplant donor. CDR3 in amino acids: CSAPDTSGEVQPQHF. For the CDR3, the DNA is TGCAGTGCTCCCGATACATCAGGGGAGGTTCAGCCCCAGCATTTT.